This T cell receptor beta chain was recorded in a study of CD8 T cells in ankylosing spondylitis. Germline CDR1 is LGHDT and CDR2 is YNNKEL (reference sequence). The CDR3 runs to 17 residues. V shed 0 bases, J shed 5 bases, and the junction held 10 bases outside the gene matches. As concerns this clonotype: Its target is not known.

Regarding the study as a whole: Typical of ankylosing spondylitis blood, it appeared, was a TCR beta motif of eight highly homologous variants.

Libraries for TCR beta were made by quantitative 5'-RACE with molecular barcodes. Using its own MiXCR run on the 5' RACE reads, TCRdb lists one record per CDR3 protein. This sample yields fewer than 250,000 distinct CDR3 sequences, of which approximately 16% are seen a single time; under 45% belongs to the top ten. The TCR comes from a male donor with ankylosing spondylitis. Specimen: blood, either unsorted or a sorted T cell fraction (not recorded which). V usage is TRBV3-1 and J usage is TRBJ2-5, with 9 bases identical to TRBD2. The CDR3 loop is CASSQDEAGGPEETQYF. For the CDR3, the DNA is TGTGCCAGCAGCCAAGATGAGGCGGGAGGGCCAGAGGAGACCCAGTACTTC.